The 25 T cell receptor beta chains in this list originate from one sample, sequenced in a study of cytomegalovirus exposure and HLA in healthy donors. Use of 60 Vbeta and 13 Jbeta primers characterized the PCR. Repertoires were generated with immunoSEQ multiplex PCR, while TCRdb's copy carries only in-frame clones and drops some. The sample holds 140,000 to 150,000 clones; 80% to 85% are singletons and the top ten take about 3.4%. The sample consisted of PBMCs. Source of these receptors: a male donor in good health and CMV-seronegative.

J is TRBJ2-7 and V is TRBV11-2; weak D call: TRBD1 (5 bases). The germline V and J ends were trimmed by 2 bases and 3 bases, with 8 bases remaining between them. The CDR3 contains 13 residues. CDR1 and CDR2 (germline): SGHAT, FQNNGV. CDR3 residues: CASSLRQIYEQYF. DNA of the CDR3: TGTGCCAGCAGCTTAAGACAGATCTACGAGCAGTACTTC. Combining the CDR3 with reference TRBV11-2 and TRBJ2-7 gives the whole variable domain EAGVAQSPRYKIIEKRQSVAFWCNPISGHATLYWYQQILGQGPKLLIQFQNNGVVDDSQLPKDRFSAERLKGVDSTLKIQPAKLEDSAVYLCASSLRQIYEQYFGPGTRLTVT.

The CDR3 region has the DNA TGTGCCAGCAGCTTACGAGGACTGCCACGTCCCTCTGGAAACACCATATATTTT. Encoded protein: CASSLRGLPRPSGNTIYF. The chain combines TRBV7-9 with TRBJ1-3, with D unresolved. Trimming shortened V by 2 bases and J by 0 bases, and 17 bases separated the two germline ends. The germline CDR1 and CDR2 sequences are SEHNR and FQNEAQ (reference sequence). The CDR3 contains 18 residues.

CDR3 sequence: CASKVFSDSPLHF. The CDR3 DNA sequence: TGTGCCAGCAAGGTGTTTAGCGATTCACCCCTCCACTTT. This sequence joins TRBV5-8 and TRBJ1-6; D ambiguous. V shed 6 bases and J shed 8 bases, with 12 bases lying between them. CDR3 length: 13 residues. Germline V gene sequence: CDR1 SGHTS, CDR2 YDEGEE.

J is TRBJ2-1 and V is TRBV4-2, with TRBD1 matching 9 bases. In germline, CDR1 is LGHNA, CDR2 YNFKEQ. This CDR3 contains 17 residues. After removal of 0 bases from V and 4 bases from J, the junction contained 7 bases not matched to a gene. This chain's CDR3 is CASSQDPGTGSYNEQFF. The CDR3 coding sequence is TGTGCCAGCAGCCAAGATCCTGGGACAGGGTCATACAATGAGCAGTTCTTC.

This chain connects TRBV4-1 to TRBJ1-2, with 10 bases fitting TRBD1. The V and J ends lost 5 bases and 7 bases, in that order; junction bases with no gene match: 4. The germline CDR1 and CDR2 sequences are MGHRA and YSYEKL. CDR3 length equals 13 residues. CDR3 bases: TGCGCCAGCAGCGAGACAGGGGGCTGTGGCTACACCTTC. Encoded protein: CASSETGGCGYTF.

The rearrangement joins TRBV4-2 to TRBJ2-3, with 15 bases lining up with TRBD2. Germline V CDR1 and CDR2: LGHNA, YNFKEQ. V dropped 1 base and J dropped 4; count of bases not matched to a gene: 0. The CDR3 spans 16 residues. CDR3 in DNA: TGTGCCAGCAGCCAAGGGACTAGCGGGGGGGCAGATACGCAGTATTTT. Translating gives CASSQGTSGGADTQYF.

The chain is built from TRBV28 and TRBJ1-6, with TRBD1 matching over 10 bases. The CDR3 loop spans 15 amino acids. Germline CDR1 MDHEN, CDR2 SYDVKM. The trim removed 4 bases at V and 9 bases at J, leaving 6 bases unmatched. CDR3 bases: TGTGCCAGCAGTTCTGCGGGACAGGGGCGTTCACCCCTCCACTTT. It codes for CASSSAGQGRSPLHF.

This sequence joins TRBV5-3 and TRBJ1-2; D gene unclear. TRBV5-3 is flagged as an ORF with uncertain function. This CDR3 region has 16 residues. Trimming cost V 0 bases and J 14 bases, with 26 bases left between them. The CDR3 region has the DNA TGTGCCAGAAGCTTGGAGGCCCAGAATATCCGGGAGGCTACAACCTTC. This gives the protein CARSLEAQNIREATTF.

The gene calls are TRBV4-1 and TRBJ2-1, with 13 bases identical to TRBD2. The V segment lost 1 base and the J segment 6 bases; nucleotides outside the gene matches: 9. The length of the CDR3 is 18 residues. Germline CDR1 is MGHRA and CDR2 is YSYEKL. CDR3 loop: CASSQVGSGTSGTNEQFF. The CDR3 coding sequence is TGCGCCAGCAGCCAAGTTGGATCCGGGACTAGCGGGACCAATGAGCAGTTCTTC.

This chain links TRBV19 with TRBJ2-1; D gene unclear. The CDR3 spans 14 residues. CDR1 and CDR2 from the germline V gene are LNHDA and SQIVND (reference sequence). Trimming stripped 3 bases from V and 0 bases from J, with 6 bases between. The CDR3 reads CASSIFGSYNEQFF. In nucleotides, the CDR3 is TGTGCCAGTAGTATCTTCGGCTCCTACAATGAGCAGTTCTTC.

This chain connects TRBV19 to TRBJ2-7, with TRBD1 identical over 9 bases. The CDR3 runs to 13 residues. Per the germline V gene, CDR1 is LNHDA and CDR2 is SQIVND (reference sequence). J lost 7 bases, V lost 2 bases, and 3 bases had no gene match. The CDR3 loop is CASSISGTGEQYF. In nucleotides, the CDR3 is TGTGCCAGTAGTATATCCGGGACAGGGGAGCAGTACTTC.

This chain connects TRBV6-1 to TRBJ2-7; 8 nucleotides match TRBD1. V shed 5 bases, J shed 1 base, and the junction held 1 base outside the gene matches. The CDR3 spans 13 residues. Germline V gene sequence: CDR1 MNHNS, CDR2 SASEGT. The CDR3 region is CASSRDRSYEQYF. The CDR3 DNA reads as TGTGCCAGCAGTCGGGACAGGTCCTACGAGCAGTACTTC.

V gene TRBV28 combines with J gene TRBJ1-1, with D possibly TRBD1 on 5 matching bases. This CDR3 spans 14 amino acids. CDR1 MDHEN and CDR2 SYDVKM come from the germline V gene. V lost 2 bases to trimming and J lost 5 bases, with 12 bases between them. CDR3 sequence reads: CASSLGGVWTEAFF. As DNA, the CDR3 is TGTGCCAGCAGTTTAGGGGGGGTTTGGACTGAAGCTTTCTTT.

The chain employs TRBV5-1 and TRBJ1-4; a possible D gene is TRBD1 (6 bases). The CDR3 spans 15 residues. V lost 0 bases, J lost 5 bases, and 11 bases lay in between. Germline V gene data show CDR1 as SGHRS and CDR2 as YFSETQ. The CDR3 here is CASSLGGGINEKLFF. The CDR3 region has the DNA TGCGCCAGCAGCTTGGGGGGGGGCATAAATGAAAAACTGTTTTTT.

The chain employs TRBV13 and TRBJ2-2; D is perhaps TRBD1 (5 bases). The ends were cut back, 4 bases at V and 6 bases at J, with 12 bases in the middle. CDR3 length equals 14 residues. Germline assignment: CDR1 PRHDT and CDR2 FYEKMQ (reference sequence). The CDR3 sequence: CASSYPGSSGELFF. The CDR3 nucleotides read TGTGCCAGCAGCTATCCAGGGTCCTCCGGGGAGCTGTTTTTT.

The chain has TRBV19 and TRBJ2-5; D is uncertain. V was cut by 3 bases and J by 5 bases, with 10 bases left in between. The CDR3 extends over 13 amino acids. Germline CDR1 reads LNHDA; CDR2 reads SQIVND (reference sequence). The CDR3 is CASSMNSGETQYF. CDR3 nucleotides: TGTGCCAGTAGTATGAACAGTGGGGAGACCCAGTACTTC.

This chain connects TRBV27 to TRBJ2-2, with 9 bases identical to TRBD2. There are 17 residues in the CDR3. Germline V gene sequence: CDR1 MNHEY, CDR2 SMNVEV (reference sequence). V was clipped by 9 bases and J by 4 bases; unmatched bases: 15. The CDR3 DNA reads TGTGCCAGTACAGGTGGTCCCGGGACTAGCTCCACCGGGGAGCTGTTTTTT. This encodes CASTGGPGTSSTGELFF.

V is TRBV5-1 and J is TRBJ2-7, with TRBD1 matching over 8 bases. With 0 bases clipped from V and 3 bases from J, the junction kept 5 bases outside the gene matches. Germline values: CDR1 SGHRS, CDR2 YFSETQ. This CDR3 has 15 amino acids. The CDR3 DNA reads TGCGCCAGCAGCTTGGAGGACAGGGCTTTCTACGAGCAGTACTTC. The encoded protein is CASSLEDRAFYEQYF.

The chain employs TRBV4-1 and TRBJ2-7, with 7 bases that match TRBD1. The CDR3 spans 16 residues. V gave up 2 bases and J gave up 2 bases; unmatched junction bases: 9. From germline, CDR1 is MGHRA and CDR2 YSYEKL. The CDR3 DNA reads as TGCGCCAGCAGCCAAAGAGGGGGCGTCGGTCCCTACGAGCAGTACTTC. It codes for CASSQRGGVGPYEQYF.

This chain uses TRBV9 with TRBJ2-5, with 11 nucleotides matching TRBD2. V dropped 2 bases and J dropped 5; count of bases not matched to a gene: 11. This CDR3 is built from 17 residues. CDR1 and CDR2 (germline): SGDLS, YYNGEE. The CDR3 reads CASSVGPSGGMVETQYF. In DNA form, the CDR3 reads TGTGCCAGCAGCGTCGGACCTAGCGGGGGGATGGTGGAGACCCAGTACTTC.

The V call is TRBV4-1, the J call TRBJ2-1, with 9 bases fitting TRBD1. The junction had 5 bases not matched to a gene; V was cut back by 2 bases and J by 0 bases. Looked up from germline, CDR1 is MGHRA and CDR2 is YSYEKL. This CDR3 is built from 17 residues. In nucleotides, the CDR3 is TGCGCCAGCAGCCAAACCCCGGGACAGGGCTCCTACAATGAGCAGTTCTTC. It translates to CASSQTPGQGSYNEQFF.

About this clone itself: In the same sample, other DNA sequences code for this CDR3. CDR3 loop: CASSLGGELAKNIQYF. The CDR3 nucleotides read TGTGCCAGCAGCTTGGGGGGAGAACTAGCCAAAAACATTCAGTACTTC. The J gene is TRBJ2-4, the V gene TRBV5-8; D may be TRBD2 (5 bases). Germline CDR1 reads SGHTS; CDR2 reads YDEGEE. V was cut by 0 bases and J by 0 bases, with 10 bases left in between. There are 16 residues in the CDR3.

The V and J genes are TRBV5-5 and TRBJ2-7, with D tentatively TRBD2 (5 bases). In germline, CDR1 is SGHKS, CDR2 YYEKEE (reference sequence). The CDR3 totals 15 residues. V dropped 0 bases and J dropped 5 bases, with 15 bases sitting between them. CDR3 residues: CASSLAEERWDEQYF. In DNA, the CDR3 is TGTGCCAGCAGCTTGGCCGAGGAGCGGTGGGACGAGCAGTACTTC.

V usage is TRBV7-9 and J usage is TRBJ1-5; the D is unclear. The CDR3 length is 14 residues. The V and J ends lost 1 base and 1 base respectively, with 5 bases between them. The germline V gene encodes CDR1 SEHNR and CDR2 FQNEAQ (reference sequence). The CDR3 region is CASSLGPSNQPQHF. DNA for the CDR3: TGTGCCAGCAGCTTAGGGCCGAGCAATCAGCCCCAGCATTTT.

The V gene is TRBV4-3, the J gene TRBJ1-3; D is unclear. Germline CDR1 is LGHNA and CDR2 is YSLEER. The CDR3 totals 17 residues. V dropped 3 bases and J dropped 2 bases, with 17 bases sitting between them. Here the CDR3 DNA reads TGCGCCAGCAGCCACTCCCCCGCCAGGAACCCTGGAAACACCATATATTTT. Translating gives CASSHSPARNPGNTIYF.